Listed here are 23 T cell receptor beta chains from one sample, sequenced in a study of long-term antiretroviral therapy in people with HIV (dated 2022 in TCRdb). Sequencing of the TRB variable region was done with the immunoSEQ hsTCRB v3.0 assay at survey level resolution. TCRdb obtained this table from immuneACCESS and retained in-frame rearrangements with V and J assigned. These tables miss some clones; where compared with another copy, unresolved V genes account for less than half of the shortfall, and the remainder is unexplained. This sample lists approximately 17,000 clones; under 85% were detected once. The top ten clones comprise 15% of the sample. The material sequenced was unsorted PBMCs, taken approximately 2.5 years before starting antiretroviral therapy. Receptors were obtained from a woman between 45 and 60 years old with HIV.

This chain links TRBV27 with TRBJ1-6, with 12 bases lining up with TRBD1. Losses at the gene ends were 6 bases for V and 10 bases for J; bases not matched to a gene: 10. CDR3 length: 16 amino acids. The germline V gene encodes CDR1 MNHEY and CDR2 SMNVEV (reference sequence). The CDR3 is CASRISGTGGQSPLHF. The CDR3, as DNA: TGTGCCAGCAGGATTTCCGGGACAGGGGGCCAGTCACCCCTCCACTTT.

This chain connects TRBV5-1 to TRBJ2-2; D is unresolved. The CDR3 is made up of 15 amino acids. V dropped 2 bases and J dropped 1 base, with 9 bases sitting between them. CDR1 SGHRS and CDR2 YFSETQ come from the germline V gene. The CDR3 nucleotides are TGCGCCAGCAGCTTCGGCCAGCTGAACACCGGGGAGCTGTTTTTT. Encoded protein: CASSFGQLNTGELFF. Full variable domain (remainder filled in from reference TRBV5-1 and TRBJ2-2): KAGVTQTPRYLIKTRGQQVTLSCSPISGHRSVSWYQQTPGQGLQFLFEYFSETQRNKGNFPGRFSGRQFSNSRSEMNVSTLELGDSALYLCASSFGQLNTGELFFGEGSRLTVL.

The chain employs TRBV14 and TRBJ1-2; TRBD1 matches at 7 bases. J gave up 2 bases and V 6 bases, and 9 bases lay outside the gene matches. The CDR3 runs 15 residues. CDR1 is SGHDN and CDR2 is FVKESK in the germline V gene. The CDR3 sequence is CASSRNLQGNYGYTF. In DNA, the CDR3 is TGTGCCAGCAGTCGAAACCTACAGGGGAACTATGGCTACACCTTC. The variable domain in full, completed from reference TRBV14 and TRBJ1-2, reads EAGVTQFPSHSVIEKGQTVTLRCDPISGHDNLYWYRRVMGKEIKFLLHFVKESKQDESGMPNNRFLAERTGGTYSTLKVQPAELEDSGVYFCASSRNLQGNYGYTFGSGTRLTVV.

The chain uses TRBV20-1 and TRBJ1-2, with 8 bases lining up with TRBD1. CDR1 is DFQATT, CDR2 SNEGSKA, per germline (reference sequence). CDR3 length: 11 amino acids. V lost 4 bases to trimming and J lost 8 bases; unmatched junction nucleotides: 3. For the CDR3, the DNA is TGCAGTGCTATCGGACAGGGAGGCTACACCTTC. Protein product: CSAIGQGGYTF.

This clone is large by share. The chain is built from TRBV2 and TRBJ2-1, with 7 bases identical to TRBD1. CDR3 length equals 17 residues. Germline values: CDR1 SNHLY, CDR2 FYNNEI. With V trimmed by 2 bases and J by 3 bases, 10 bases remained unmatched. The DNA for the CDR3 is TGTGCCAGCAGTGAACCGATACAGGGGTCTAACTACAATGAGCAGTTCTTC. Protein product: CASSEPIQGSNYNEQFF.

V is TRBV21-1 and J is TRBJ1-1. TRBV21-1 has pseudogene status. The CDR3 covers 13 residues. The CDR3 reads CASSKQRSTEAFF. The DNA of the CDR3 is TGTGCCAGCAGCAAACAAAGGTCCACTGAAGCTTTCTTT.

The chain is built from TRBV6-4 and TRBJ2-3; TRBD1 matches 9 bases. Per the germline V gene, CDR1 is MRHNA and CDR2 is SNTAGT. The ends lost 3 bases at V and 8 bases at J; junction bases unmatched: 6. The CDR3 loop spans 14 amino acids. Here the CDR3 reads CASSELQGAGTQYF. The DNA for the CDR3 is TGTGCCAGCAGTGAGTTACAGGGGGCAGGTACGCAGTATTTT.

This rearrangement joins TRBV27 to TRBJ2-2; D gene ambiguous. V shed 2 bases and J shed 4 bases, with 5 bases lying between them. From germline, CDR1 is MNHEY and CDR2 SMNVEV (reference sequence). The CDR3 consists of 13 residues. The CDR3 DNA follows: TGTGCCAGCAGTTTAGTGGGCACCGGGGAGCTGTTTTTT. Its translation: CASSLVGTGELFF.

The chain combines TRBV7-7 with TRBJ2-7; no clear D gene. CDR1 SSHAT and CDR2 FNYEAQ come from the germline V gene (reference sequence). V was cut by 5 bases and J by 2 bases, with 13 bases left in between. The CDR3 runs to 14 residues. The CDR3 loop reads CASSPHLGTYEQYF. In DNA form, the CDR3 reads TGTGCCAGCAGCCCCCACTTAGGGACCTACGAGCAGTACTTC.

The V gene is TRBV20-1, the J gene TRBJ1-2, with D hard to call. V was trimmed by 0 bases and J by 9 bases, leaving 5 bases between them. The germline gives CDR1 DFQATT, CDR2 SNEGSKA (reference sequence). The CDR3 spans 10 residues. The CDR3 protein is CSARDKRYTF. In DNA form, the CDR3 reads TGCAGTGCTAGAGATAAGCGCTACACCTTC.

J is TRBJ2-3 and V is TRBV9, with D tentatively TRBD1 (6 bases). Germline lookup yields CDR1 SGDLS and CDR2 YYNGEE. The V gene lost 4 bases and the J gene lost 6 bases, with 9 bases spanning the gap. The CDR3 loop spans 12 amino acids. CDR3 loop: CASSSQGDTQYF. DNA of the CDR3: TGTGCCAGCAGCTCTCAGGGGGATACGCAGTATTTT.

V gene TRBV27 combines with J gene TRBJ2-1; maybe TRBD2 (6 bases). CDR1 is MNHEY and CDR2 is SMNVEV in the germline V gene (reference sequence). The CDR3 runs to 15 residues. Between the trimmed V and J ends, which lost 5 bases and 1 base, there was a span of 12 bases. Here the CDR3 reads CASSPHLASYNEQFF. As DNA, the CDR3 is TGTGCCAGCAGTCCACATCTAGCGTCCTACAATGAGCAGTTCTTC.

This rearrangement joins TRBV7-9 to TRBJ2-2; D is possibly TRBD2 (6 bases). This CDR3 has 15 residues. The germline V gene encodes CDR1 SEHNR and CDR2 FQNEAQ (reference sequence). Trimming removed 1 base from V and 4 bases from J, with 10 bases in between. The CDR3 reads CASSLGLAFTGELFF. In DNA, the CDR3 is TGTGCCAGCAGCTTAGGCCTAGCGTTCACCGGGGAGCTGTTTTTT.

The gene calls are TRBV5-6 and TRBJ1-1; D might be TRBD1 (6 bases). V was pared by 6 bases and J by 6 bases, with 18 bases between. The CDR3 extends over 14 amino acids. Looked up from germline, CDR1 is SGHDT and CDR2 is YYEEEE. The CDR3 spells CASTWGRGEAEAFF. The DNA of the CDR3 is TGTGCCAGCACCTGGGGTAGGGGGGAGGCTGAAGCTTTCTTT.

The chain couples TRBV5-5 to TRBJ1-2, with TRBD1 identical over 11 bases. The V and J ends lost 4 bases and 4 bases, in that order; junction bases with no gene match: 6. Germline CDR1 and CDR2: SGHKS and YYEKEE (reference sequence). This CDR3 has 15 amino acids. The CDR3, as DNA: TGTGCCAGCAGCCCCGGGACAGGGGGAGGCTATGGCTACACCTTC. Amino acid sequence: CASSPGTGGGYGYTF. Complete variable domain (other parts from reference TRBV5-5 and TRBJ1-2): DAGVTQSPTHLIKTRGQQVTLRCSPISGHKSVSWYQQVLGQGPQFIFQYYEKEERGRGNFPDRFSARQFPNYSSELNVNALLLGDSALYLCASSPGTGGGYGYTFGSGTRLTVV.

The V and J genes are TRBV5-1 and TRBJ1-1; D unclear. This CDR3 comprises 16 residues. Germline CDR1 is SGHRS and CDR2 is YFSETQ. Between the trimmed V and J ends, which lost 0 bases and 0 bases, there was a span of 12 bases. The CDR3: CASSLGGHTLNTEAFF. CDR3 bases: TGCGCCAGCAGCTTGGGCGGCCACACCTTGAACACTGAAGCTTTCTTT. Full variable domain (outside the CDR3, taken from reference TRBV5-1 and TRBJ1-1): KAGVTQTPRYLIKTRGQQVTLSCSPISGHRSVSWYQQTPGQGLQFLFEYFSETQRNKGNFPGRFSGRQFSNSRSEMNVSTLELGDSALYLCASSLGGHTLNTEAFFGQGTRLTVV.

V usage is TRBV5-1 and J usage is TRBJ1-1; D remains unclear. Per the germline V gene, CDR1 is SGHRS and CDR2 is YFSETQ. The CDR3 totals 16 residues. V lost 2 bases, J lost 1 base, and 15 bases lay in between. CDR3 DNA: TGCGCCAGCAGCTTCCAGGCCAGACACTCGAACACTGAAGCTTTCTTT. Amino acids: CASSFQARHSNTEAFF.

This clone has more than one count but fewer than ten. The CDR3 nucleotides read TGTGCCAGCAGCCAAGGGACAGGGGGACCTCAGTACTTC. Translating gives CASSQGTGGPQYF. This chain connects TRBV11-3 to TRBJ2-5, with TRBD1 matching 11 bases. Per germline, CDR1 SGHNT and CDR2 YENEEA. The CDR3 loop spans 13 amino acids. The junction had 7 bases not matched to a gene; V was cut back by 5 bases and J by 11 bases.

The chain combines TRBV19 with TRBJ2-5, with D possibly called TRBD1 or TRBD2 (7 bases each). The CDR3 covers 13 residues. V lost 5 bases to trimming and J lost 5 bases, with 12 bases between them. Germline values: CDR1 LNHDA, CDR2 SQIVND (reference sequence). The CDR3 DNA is TGTGCCAGTAGTGCAGGGGGGGGCGAGACCCAGTACTTC. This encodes CASSAGGGETQYF.

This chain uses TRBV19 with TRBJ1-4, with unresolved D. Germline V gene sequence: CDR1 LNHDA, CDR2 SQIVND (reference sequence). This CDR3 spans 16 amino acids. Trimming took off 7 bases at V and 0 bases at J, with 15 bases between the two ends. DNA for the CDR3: TGTGCCAGTACCACCTCTGGAAGGGCAACTAATGAAAAACTGTTTTTT. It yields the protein CASTTSGRATNEKLFF.

CDR3 DNA sequence: TGTGCCAGCAACCTCGGACAGGGAGACACTGAAGCTTTCTTT. It encodes CASNLGQGDTEAFF. V is TRBV5-6 and J is TRBJ1-1; 8 bases are shared with TRBD1. Germline CDR1 and CDR2: SGHDT and YYEEEE. The V segment lost 6 bases and the J segment 3 bases; nucleotides outside the gene matches: 7. The CDR3 has 14 amino acids.

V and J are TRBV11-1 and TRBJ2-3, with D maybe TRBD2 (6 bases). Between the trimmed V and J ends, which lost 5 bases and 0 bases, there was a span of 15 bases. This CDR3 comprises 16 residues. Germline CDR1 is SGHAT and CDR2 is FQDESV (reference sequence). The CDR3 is CASSGPTSRSTDTQYF. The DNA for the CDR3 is TGTGCCAGCAGCGGCCCGACTAGTCGTAGCACAGATACGCAGTATTTT.

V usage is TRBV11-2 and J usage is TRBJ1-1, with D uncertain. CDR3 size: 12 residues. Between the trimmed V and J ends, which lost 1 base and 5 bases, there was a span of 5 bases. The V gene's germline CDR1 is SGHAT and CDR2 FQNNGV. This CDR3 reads CASSLVKTEAFF. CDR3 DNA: TGTGCCAGCAGCTTAGTTAAGACTGAAGCTTTCTTT.